Below, 8 T cell receptor beta chains from the same sample are listed, as sequenced in a study of PD-1 blockade in classical Hodgkin lymphoma. The time point was: newly diagnosed, previously untreated cHL patient sample. The repertoire was sequenced with immunoSEQ multiplex PCR; TCRdb's copy has only in-frame clones and lacks some. The profile shows roughly 68,000 clones, over 90% of them singletons. Sequenced input: peripheral blood mononuclear cells (PBMCs). The receptors originated from a human donor with classical Hodgkin lymphoma.

The gene calls are TRBV4-1 and TRBJ2-2; 12 bases fit TRBD2. V lost 4 bases to trimming and J lost 5 bases; unmatched junction nucleotides: 11. The length of the CDR3 is 18 residues. Germline lookup yields CDR1 MGHRA and CDR2 YSYEKL. CDR3 in DNA: TGCGCCAGCAGCCCGATGGGACTAGCGGGCCCCGCAACCGGGGAGCTGTTTTTT. This sequence encodes CASSPMGLAGPATGELFF.

V is TRBV28 and J is TRBJ1-2, with D perhaps matching TRBD1 (6 bases). The CDR3 totals 14 residues. CDR1 MDHEN and CDR2 SYDVKM come from the germline V gene. Deletions cut 2 bases from V and 8 bases from J, with 15 bases between. The CDR3 region is CASSLTGRVRGYTF. The CDR3 region has the DNA TGTGCCAGCAGTTTAACAGGGAGGGTGCGGGGCTACACCTTC.

The V and J genes are TRBV7-2 and TRBJ2-3, with D unclear. V was cut by 3 bases and J by 4 bases, with 11 bases left in between. Germline assignment: CDR1 SGHTA and CDR2 FQGNSA. The CDR3 is made up of 14 amino acids. The CDR3 loop reads CASSLGPVPDTQYF. The CDR3 nucleotides read TGTGCCAGCAGCTTGGGTCCCGTCCCAGATACGCAGTATTTT.

The CDR3 protein is CASSGQGANEKLFF. The CDR3 coding sequence is TGTGCCAGCAGTGGGCAGGGAGCTAATGAAAAACTGTTTTTT. This chain connects TRBV2 to TRBJ1-4, with a tentative D call TRBD1 (5 bases). Germline CDR1 reads SNHLY; CDR2 reads FYNNEI. Trimming cost V 4 bases and J 3 bases, with 9 bases left between them. This CDR3 region has 14 residues.

The chain employs TRBV11-2 and TRBJ1-2; 8 nucleotides align to TRBD1. This CDR3 comprises 15 residues. The V gene end was trimmed by 5 bases and the J gene end by 8 bases; junction bases not matched to a gene: 13. Germline V gene sequence: CDR1 SGHAT, CDR2 FQNNGV. CDR3 DNA: TGTGCCAGCAGCCCACGGACAGGGTACAACCTGGGCTACACCTTC. Its translation is CASSPRTGYNLGYTF.

This clone has only one observation. The V gene is TRBV9, the J gene TRBJ2-1, with 8 bases fitting TRBD1. Per the germline V gene, CDR1 is SGDLS and CDR2 is YYNGEE. This CDR3 is 17 amino acids long. Losses at the gene ends were 0 bases for V and 4 bases for J; bases not matched to a gene: 9. This CDR3 reads CASSVDLTGGRYNEQFF. In DNA, the CDR3 is TGTGCCAGCAGCGTAGATTTAACAGGGGGACGTTACAATGAGCAGTTCTTC.

The count of this clone is one. The chain links TRBV19 to TRBJ1-2, with 7 bases aligning to TRBD1. Trimming removed 4 bases from V and 4 bases from J; junction bases left unmatched: 9. The CDR3 runs 15 residues. Germline loops: CDR1 LNHDA, CDR2 SQIVND (reference sequence). In DNA form, the CDR3 reads TGTGCCAGTAGTACCCACCGGGACAGTCCCTATGGCTACACCTTC. It encodes CASSTHRDSPYGYTF.

This chain joins TRBV6-5 and TRBJ2-2, with D perhaps matching TRBD2 (6 bases). The CDR3 covers 15 residues. V was clipped by 4 bases and J by 7 bases, with 16 bases between them. The germline V gene has CDR1 MNHEY and CDR2 SVGAGI. In DNA form, the CDR3 reads TGTGCCAGCAGTTCCGTGACTAGTAAGGGCGGGGAGCTGTTTTTT. Translated, it gives CASSSVTSKGGELFF.